This T cell receptor beta chain was profiled in a study of a mutant IDH1 vaccine in newly diagnosed glioma. Study background: Vaccines began 4-6 weeks after radiotherapy alone, or with temozolomide cycles. Standard pretreatment was either radiotherapy, temozolomide, or, for most, radiochemotherapy with temozolomide.

The time point: week 23, last vaccination. Doses consisted of 300 ug of mutant IDH1 20-mer peptide each, paired with topical imiquimod. Each of the donors came in with new WHO grade 3 or 4 astrocytomas that were IDH1-mutant and ATRX-lost. As to this clone: The antigen remains undetermined. The germline gene is not matched at one end of the junction; a read error may be the cause.

Repertoires were generated with immunoSEQ multiplex PCR, while TCRdb's copy carries only in-frame clones and drops some. This sample has about 56,000 clones; 87% occur once, and the top ten carry approximately 1.5%. This receptor was taken from a man aged 40-50 years with glioma. Specimen: PBMCs, collected from a glioma patient whose treatment included an IDH1 peptide vaccine.

The CDR3 sequence is CASSFSRDLTDTQYF. In DNA, the CDR3 is TGTGCTAGCAGCTTCAGCAGGGACCTCACAGATACGCAGTATTTT. V and J are TRBV7-7 and TRBJ2-3; D may correspond to TRBD1 or TRBD2 (5 bases each). The CDR3 consists of 15 residues. Germline V gene sequence: CDR1 SSHAT, CDR2 FNYEAQ (reference sequence).